This TCR beta chain was sequenced in a study of regulatory T cells in long-lasting Graves disease. This clonotype was seen ten or more times. Library construction for TCR beta used iRepertoire HTBI primers and Arm-PCR of CDR3 regions. In TCRdb, the multiplex PCR reads were re-called with MiXCR into one record per CDR3 protein. The repertoire holds under 250,000 distinct CDR3 sequences, with around a fifth as singletons. Time point of the sample: newly diagnosed GD, antithyroid drugs for less than 3 months. With RNA extracted from PBMCs as input, the TCR library was made. The CDR3 is made up of 17 amino acids. Germline assignment: CDR1 MNHEY and CDR2 SVGEGT. V lost 4 bases, J lost 5 bases, and 11 bases stayed unmatched. This same sample was also taken into another study, of T cells in Graves' hyperthyroidism and ophthalmopathy. That paper adds: Exclusion followed for patients with uncontrolled infection, other autoimmune disease, pregnancy or lactation. Among clonotypes expanded in thyroid above 0.001, most were also found in blood.

Sequencing was performed on peripheral blood mononuclear cells (PBMCs), taken at new diagnosis, from a patient treated with antithyroid drugs. The chain employs TRBV6-2 or TRBV6-3 and TRBJ1-5, with 10 bases lining up with TRBD1. This TCR was recovered from a woman aged 25 to 45 with Graves disease. Here the CDR3 reads CASSSGQGGGDHQPQHF. The CDR3 nucleotides are TGTGCCAGCAGTTCCGGACAGGGGGGGGGGGATCATCAGCCCCAGCATTTT.